A selection of T cell receptor beta chains follows, all from one sample in a study of beta chain features in type 1 diabetes. TCRdb's copy holds only in-frame clones and misses some; the assay was immunoSEQ multiplex PCR. This sample has about 410,000 clones, with roughly 13% found just once. Sequencing was carried out using naive CD4+ T cells from blood. Receptors were obtained from a man in his thirties or forties in good health. CDR3s leave out the opening cysteine and the closing phenylalanine or tryptophan.

J gene	V gene	CDR3 protein
TRBJ2-4	TRBV1	TSSQEPTSGITLC
TRBJ1-1	TRBV25-1	ASSALGYTEAF
TRBJ1-2	TRBV2	ASRGQGDGYT
TRBJ2-3	TRBV5-4	ASSSRRLRGISDTQY
TRBJ2-1	TRBV4-2	ASSSTAGSGTYNEQF
TRBJ2-7	TRBV9	ASSVTGLDYEQY
TRBJ2-5	TRBV4-3	ASSPGRGIETQY
TRBJ2-1	TRBV27	ASSSTTSGRAGEQF
TRBJ2-2	TRBV15	ATSRAPLRTITGELF
TRBJ2-3	TRBV7-6	ASSLGRLAASTDTQY
TRBJ2-3	TRBV15	ATSRGTDTQY
TRBJ1-2	TRBV30	AWNLQGAPDGYT
TRBJ1-3	TRBV28	ASRVGQGGNTIY
TRBJ2-1	TRBV18	ASSFLSGSYNEQF
TRBJ1-6	TRBV7-6	ASSSPPGQTLADSPLH
TRBJ2-1	TRBV7-9	ASSLTESSYNEQF
TRBJ2-3	TRBV4-3	ASSPGTSMSTDTQY
TRBJ2-5	TRBV1	TSSRIFTSGASPPAGDEETQY
TRBJ1-1	TRBV9	ASSTLDKSEAF
TRBJ2-1	TRBV9	ASSVGTISLDEQF
TRBJ1-1	TRBV30	AWKGRADTEAF
TRBJ2-1	TRBV7-2	ASSLRLAHEQF
TRBJ2-5	TRBV25-1	ASSGGRSQY
TRBJ1-1	TRBV7-9	ASSFLN
TRBJ1-5	TRBV29-1	SVRPTQNQPQH
TRBJ2-3	TRBV18	ASSSPGQNTDTQY
TRBJ2-1	TRBV25-1	ASSAAGGPSNEQF
TRBJ2-3	TRBV7-2	ASSRPVRGRFTDTQY
TRBJ2-4	TRBV7-9	ASSAGAGKNIQY
TRBJ2-4	TRBV7-8	ASSFGAGGGQAKNIQY
TRBJ2-3	TRBV18	ASSPRLAGGTDTQY
TRBJ2-3	TRBV5-1	ASYHRSSTDTQY
TRBJ1-1	TRBV29-1	SVEDRRAQAF
TRBJ2-3	TRBV5-4	ASSLFTDTQY
TRBJ2-3	TRBV5-1	ASSLADRTDTQY
TRBJ2-3	TRBV14	ASSPQFSGGTQY
TRBJ2-1	TRBV18	ASSPGLAGVEQF
TRBJ2-2	TRBV30	AWSVQGSGELF
TRBJ1-5	TRBV11-2	ASSFGGNQPQH
TRBJ2-5	TRBV14	ASSPILSLQETQY
TRBJ2-4	TRBV4-2	ASSQGEGDLAKNIQY
TRBJ2-2	TRBV9	ASRRLPGLAGEGDTGELF
TRBJ2-1	TRBV19	ASSTATSGTYNEQF
TRBJ1-5	TRBV30	AWSGGFNQPQH
TRBJ2-1	TRBV4-2	ASSQGEGLAGGGSYNEQF